This record looks at one T cell receptor (beta chain) sequence and its context. The entry originates in a study of blood T cell repertoires in COVID-19. Overall study: PBMCs, B-cell-depleted T cells, or T cells were the source of the cDNA or gDNA that made up the material.

Looked up from germline, CDR1 is MGHRA and CDR2 is YSYEKL. V lost 4 bases and J lost 0, with 15 bases in between. The CDR3 has 16 amino acids. Study processing details: Estimation of nucleated cell counts was performed using reference gene primer amplification. Produced via immunoSEQ multiplex PCR; TCRdb's table is partial and in-frame only. D and trimming come from the DNA, and the V and J calls and clone size come from that table. The sample contains roughly 700,000 clones, 90% of which appear only once. Sequenced sample: peripheral blood. The V call is TRBV4-1, the J call TRBJ1-1; D uncertain. This receptor was identified in a woman in her late teens or twenties with acute or convalescent COVID-19. The CDR3 DNA sequence: TGCGCCAGCAGCCGGTGGGCACCTAGCATGAACACTGAAGCTTTCTTT. This codes for CASSRWAPSMNTEAFF.